Reported below is one T cell receptor (beta chain). Germline V gene data show CDR1 as DFQATT and CDR2 as SNEGSKA (reference sequence). CDR3 length equals 14 residues. V dropped 6 bases and J dropped 4 bases, with 13 bases sitting between them. This sample stems from a study of vaccination and CD4 T cells after COVID-19. TCRdb passed the PCR reads through MiXCR, listing each CDR3 protein once. The sample shows 20,000 to 25,000 distinct CDR3 sequences, under 65% of them seen only once. This clonotype was obtained from a human donor who had recovered from COVID-19. The chain carries TRBV20-1 and TRBJ2-6; D possibly matches TRBD1 or TRBD2 (5 bases each). Material: CD4+ T cells from blood, obtained before SARS-CoV-2 vaccination. In DNA, the CDR3 is TGCAGTGCCAATAAAGGGACGGGGGCCAACGTCCTGACTTTC. Translation gives CSANKGTGANVLTF.